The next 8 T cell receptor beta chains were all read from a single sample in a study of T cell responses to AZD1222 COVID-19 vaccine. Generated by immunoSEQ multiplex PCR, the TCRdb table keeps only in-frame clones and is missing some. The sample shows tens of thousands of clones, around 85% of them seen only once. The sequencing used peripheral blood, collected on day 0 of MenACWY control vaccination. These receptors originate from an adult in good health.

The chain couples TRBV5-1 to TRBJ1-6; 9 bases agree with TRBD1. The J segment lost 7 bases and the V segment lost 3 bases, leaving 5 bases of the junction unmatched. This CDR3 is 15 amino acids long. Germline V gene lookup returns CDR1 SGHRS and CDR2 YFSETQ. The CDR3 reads CASSSTGGVNSPLHF. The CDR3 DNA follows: TGCGCCAGCAGCTCGACAGGGGGTGTAAATTCACCCCTCCACTTT.

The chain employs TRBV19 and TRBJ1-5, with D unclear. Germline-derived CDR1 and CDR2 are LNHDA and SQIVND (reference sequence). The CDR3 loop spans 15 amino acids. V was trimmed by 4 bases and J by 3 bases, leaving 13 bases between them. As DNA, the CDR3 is TGTGCCAGTAGTAAGGGTGTCCGAATCAATCAGCCCCAGCATTTT. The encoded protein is CASSKGVRINQPQHF.

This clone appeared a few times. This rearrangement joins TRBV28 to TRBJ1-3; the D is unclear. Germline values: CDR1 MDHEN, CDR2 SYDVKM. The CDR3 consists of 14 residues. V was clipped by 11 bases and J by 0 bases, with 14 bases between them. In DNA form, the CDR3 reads TGTGCCTCCCACGGCGAAAGCTCTGGAAACACCATATATTTT. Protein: CASHGESSGNTIYF.

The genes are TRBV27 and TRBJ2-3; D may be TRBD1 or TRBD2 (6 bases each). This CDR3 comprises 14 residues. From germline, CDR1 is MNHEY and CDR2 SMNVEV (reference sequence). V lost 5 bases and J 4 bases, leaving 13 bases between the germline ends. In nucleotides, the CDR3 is TGTGCCAGCAGTCCCAGGGGAGGCGCAGATACGCAGTATTTT. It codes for CASSPRGGADTQYF.

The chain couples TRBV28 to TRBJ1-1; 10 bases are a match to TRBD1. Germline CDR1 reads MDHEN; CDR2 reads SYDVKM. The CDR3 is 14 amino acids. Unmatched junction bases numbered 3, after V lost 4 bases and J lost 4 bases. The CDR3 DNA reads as TGTGCCAGCAGTTCCGGGACAGGGGCCACTGAAGCTTTCTTT. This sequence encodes CASSSGTGATEAFF.

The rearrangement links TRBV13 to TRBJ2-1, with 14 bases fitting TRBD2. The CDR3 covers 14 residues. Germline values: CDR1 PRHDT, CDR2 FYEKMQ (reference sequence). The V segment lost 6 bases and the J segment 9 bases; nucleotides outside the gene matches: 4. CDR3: CASRTSGRATEQFF. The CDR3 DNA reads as TGTGCCAGCAGGACTAGCGGGAGGGCCACTGAGCAGTTCTTC. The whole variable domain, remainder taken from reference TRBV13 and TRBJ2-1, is AAGVIQSPRHLIKEKRETATLKCYPIPRHDTVYWYQQGPGQDPQFLISFYEKMQSDKGSIPDRFSAQQFSDYHSELNMSSLELGDSALYFCASRTSGRATEQFFGPGTRLTVL.

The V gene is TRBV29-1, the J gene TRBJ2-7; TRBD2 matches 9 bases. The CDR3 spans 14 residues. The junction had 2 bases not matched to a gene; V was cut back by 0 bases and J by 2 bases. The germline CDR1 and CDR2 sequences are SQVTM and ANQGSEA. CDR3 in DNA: TGCAGCGTTGAAGAGGCGGGAGGGCCCTACGAGCAGTACTTC. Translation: CSVEEAGGPYEQYF.

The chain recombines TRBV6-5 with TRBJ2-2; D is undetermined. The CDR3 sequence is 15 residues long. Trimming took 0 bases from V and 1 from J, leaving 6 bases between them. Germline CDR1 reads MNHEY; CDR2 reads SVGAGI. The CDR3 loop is CASSYSGRNTGELFF. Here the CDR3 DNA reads TGTGCCAGCAGTTACTCGGGCAGGAACACCGGGGAGCTGTTTTTT.